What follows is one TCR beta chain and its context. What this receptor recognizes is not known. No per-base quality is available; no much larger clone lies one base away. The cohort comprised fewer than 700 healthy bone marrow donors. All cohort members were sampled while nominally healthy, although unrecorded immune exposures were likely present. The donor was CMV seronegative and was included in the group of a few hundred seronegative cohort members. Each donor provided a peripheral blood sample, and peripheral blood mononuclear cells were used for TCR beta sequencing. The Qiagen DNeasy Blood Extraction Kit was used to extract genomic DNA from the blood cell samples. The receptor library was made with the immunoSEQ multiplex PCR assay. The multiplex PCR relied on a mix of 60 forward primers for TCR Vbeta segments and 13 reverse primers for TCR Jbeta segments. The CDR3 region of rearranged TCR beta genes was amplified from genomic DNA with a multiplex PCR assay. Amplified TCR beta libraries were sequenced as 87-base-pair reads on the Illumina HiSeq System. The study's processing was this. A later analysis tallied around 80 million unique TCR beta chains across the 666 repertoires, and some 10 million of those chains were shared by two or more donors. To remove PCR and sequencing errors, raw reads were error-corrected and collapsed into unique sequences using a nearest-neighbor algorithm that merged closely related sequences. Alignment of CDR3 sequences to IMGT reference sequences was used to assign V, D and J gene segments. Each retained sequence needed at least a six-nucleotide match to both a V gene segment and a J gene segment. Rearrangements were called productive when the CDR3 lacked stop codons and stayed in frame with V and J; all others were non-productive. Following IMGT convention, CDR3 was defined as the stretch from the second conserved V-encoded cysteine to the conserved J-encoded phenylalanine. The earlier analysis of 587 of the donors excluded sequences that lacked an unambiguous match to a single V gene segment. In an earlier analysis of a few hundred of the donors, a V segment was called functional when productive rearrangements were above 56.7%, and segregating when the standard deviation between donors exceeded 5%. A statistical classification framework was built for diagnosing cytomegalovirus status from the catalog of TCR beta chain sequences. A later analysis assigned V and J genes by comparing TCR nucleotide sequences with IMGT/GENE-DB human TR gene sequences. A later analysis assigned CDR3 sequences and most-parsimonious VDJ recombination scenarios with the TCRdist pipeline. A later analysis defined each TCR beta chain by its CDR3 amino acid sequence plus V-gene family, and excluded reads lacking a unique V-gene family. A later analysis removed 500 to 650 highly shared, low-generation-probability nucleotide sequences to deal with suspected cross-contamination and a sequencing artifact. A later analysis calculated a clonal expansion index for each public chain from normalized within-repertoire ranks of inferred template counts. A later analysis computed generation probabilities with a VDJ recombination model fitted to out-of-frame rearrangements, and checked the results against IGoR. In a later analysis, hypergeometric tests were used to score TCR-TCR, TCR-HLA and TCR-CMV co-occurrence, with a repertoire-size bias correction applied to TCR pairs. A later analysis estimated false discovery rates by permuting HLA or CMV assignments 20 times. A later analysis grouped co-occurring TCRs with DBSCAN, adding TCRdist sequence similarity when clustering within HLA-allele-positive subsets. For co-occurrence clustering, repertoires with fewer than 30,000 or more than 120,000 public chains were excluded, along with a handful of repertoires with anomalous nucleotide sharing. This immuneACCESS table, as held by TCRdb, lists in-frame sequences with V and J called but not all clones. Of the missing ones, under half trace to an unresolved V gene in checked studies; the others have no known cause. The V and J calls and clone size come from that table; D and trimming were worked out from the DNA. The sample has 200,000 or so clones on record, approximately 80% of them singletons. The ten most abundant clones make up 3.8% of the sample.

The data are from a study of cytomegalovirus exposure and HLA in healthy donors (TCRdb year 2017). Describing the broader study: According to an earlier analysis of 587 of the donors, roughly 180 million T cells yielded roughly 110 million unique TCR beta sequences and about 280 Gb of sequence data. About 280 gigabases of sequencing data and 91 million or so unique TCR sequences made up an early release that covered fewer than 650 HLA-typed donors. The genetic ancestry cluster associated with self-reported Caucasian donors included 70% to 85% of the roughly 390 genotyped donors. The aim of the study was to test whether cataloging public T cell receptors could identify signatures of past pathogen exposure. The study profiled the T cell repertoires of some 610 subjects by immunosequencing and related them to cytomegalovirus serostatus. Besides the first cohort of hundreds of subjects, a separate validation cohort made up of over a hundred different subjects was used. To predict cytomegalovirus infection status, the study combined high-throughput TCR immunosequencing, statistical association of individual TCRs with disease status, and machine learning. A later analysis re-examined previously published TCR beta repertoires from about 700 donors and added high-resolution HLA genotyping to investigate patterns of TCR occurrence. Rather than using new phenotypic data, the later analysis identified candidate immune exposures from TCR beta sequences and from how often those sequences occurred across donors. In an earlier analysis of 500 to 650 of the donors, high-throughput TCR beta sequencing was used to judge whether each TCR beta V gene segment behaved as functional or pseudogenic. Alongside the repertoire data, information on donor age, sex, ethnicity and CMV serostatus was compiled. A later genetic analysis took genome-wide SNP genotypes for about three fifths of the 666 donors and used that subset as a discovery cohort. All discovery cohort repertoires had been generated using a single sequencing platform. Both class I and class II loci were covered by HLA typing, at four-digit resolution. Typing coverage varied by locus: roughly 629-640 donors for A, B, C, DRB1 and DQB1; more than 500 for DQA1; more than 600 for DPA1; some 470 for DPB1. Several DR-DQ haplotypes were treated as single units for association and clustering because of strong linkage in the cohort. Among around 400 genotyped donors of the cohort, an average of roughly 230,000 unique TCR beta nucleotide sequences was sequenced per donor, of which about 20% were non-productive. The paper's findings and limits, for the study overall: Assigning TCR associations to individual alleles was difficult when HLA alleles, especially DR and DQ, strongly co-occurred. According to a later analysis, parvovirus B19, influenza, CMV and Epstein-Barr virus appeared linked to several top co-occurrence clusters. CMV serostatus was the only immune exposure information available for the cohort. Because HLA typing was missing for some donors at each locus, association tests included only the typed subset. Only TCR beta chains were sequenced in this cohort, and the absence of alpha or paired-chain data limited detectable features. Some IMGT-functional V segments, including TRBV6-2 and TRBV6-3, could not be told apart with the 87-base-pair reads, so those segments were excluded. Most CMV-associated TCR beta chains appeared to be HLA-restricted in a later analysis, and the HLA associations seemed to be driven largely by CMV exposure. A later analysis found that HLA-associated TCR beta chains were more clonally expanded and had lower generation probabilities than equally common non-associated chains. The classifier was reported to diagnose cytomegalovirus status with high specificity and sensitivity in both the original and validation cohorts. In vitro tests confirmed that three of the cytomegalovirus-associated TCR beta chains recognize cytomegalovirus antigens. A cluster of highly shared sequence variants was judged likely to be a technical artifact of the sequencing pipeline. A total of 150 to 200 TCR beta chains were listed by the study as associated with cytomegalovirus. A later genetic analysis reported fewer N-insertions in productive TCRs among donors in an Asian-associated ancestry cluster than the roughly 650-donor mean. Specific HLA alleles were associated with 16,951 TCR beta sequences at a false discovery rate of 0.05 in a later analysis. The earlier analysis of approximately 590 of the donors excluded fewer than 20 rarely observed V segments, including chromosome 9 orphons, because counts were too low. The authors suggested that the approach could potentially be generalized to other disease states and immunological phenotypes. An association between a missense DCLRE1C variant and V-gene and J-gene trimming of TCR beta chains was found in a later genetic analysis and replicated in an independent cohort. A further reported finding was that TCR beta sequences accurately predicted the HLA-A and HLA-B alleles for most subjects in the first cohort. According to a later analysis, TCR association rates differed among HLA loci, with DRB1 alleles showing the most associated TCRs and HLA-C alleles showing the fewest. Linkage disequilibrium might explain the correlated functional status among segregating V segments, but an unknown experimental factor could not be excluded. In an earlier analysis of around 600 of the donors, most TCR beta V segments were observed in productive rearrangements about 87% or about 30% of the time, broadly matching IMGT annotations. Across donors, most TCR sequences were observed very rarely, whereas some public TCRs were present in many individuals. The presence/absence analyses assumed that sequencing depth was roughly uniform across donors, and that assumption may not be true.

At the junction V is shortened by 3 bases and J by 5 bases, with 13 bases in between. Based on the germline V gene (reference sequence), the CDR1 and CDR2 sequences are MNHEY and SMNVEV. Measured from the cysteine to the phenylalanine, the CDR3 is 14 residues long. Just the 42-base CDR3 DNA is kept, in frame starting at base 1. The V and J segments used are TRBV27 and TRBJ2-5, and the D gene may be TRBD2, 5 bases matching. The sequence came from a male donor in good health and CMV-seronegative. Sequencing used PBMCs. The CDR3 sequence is CASSFSGSRETQYF. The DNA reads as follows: TGTGCCAGCAGTTTCAGTGGGAGCAGGGAGACCCAGTACTTC.